A single sample gave rise to the 23 T cell receptor beta chains below, sequenced in a study of technical replicates of blood from several donors. Profiling relied on immunoSEQ multiplex PCR, and the TCRdb table lists in-frame clones only, not all of them. The sample yields over 65,000 clones, roughly 94% seen once. Sequences were obtained from T cells isolated from PBMCs. The receptors were sampled from a human donor in good health.

This clone appeared a single time. CDR3 sequence (DNA): TGTGCCAGCAGCTTGGGGCAGGGAGGCTATCAGCCCCAGCATTTT. This gives the protein CASSLGQGGYQPQHF. The chain joins TRBV5-6 to TRBJ1-5, with D possibly being TRBD1 (5 bases). CDR1 is SGHDT, CDR2 YYEEEE, per germline. This CDR3 is 15 amino acids long. V lost 0 bases and J lost 5, with 12 bases in between.

The chain couples TRBV27 to TRBJ2-7; no definite D call. The germline CDR1 and CDR2 sequences are MNHEY and SMNVEV (reference sequence). V lost 2 bases and J lost 5, with 10 bases in between. The CDR3 totals 13 residues. Written as DNA, the CDR3 is TGTGCCAGCAGTTTAACGAGGCGCCACGAGCAGTACTTC. Translating it yields CASSLTRRHEQYF.

The rearrangement joins TRBV2 to TRBJ1-1, with a possible D match to TRBD1 (5 bases). The CDR3 extends over 16 amino acids. In germline, CDR1 is SNHLY, CDR2 FYNNEI. Trimming left V 4 bases short and J 7 bases short, with 22 bases between. As DNA, the CDR3 is TGTGCCAGCAGTGCTTGGGGGGACGGGGTTGGGGGTGAAGCTTTCTTT. It specifies CASSAWGDGVGGEAFF.

This clone was seen once. The chain joins TRBV4-1 to TRBJ2-1; tentatively, D is TRBD2 (6 bases). The germline CDR1 and CDR2 sequences are MGHRA and YSYEKL. V was clipped by 1 base and J by 1 base, with 11 bases between them. This CDR3 is built from 16 residues. The CDR3 sequence: CASSQASSVSYNEQFF. The DNA for the CDR3 is TGCGCCAGCAGCCAAGCTTCTAGCGTTTCCTACAATGAGCAGTTCTTC.

This chain uses TRBV4-1 with TRBJ2-7, with TRBD2 matching 9 bases. Germline trimming cut 4 bases from V and 2 bases from J; bases unmatched to any gene: 3. Per germline, CDR1 MGHRA and CDR2 YSYEKL. The CDR3 loop spans 14 amino acids. CDR3 protein: CASSRASGAYEQYF. The CDR3 nucleotides read TGCGCCAGCAGCCGCGCTAGCGGGGCCTACGAGCAGTACTTC.

The rearrangement joins TRBV6-1 to TRBJ1-4; 8 bases align to TRBD1. This CDR3 region has 13 residues. V trimming: 5 bases; J trimming: 6 bases; junction bases outside the gene matches: 2. Germline lookup yields CDR1 MNHNS and CDR2 SASEGT. The CDR3 protein is CASSSGQDEKLFF. The DNA of the CDR3 is TGTGCCAGCAGTTCGGGACAGGATGAAAAACTGTTTTTT.

J is TRBJ2-1 and V is TRBV28; TRBD1 might be the D (5 bases). V was clipped by 4 bases and J by 3 bases, with 10 bases between them. The CDR3 is 14 residues long. Germline-derived CDR1 and CDR2 are MDHEN and SYDVKM. This CDR3 is CASSWGSFYNEQFF. The DNA for the CDR3 is TGTGCCAGCAGTTGGGGCAGCTTCTACAATGAGCAGTTCTTC.

The chain links TRBV19 to TRBJ1-1; D is uncertain. This CDR3 region has 12 residues. The V gene's germline CDR1 is LNHDA and CDR2 SQIVND (reference sequence). V was shortened by 5 bases and J by 4 bases, with 8 bases between the two germline ends. The CDR3 DNA follows: TGTGCCAGTAGTGAGGTGGGCACTGAAGCTTTCTTT. This translates into CASSEVGTEAFF.

This clone appeared a single time. CDR3 in amino acids: CARAGGGETQYF. The CDR3 bases are TGTGCCAGGGCAGGGGGCGGGGAGACCCAGTACTTC. The V gene is TRBV2, the J gene TRBJ2-5; 8 bases agree with TRBD1. CDR3 size: 12 residues. CDR1 is SNHLY, CDR2 FYNNEI, per germline. The ends lost 9 bases at V and 5 bases at J; junction bases unmatched: 5.

The J gene is TRBJ1-1, the V gene TRBV11-2; TRBD1 might be the D (5 bases). Germline V lookup: CDR1 SGHAT, CDR2 FQNNGV. This CDR3 is built from 19 residues. V was cut by 1 base and J by 0 bases, with 21 bases left in between. The CDR3 region is CASSLVIPPGRGMNTEAFF. DNA of the CDR3: TGTGCCAGCAGCTTAGTGATCCCACCAGGGAGGGGAATGAACACTGAAGCTTTCTTT. Looking up the rest from reference TRBV11-2 and TRBJ1-1 gives the full variable domain: EAGVAQSPRYKIIEKRQSVAFWCNPISGHATLYWYQQILGQGPKLLIQFQNNGVVDDSQLPKDRFSAERLKGVDSTLKIQPAKLEDSAVYLCASSLVIPPGRGMNTEAFFGQGTRLTVV.

This sequence joins TRBV29-1 and TRBJ2-1; maybe TRBD2 (5 bases). CDR3 length equals 14 residues. The germline V and J ends were trimmed by 7 bases and 1 base, with 14 bases remaining between them. Germline lookup yields CDR1 SQVTM and CDR2 ANQGSEA. CDR3 residues: CSASFRGSYNEQFF. The CDR3 nucleotides read TGCAGCGCCAGTTTCCGGGGATCCTACAATGAGCAGTTCTTC.

The rearrangement joins TRBV18 to TRBJ1-4, with a tentative D call TRBD1 (5 bases). The CDR3 covers 15 residues. The germline gives CDR1 KGHSH, CDR2 LQKENI. Trimming took 6 bases from V and 2 from J, leaving 13 bases between them. CDR3 in DNA: TGTGCCAGCTCTCTGACAGTACCCACTAATGAAAAACTGTTTTTT. Encoded protein: CASSLTVPTNEKLFF.

This sequence joins TRBV30 and TRBJ1-5, with TRBD1 matching over 7 bases. This CDR3 contains 13 residues. Germline V gene sequence: CDR1 GTSNPN, CDR2 SVGIG (reference sequence). The J segment lost 8 bases and the V segment lost 5 bases, leaving 9 bases of the junction unmatched. CDR3 residues: CAWARQGREPQHF. The CDR3 DNA reads as TGTGCCTGGGCCCGACAGGGCAGGGAGCCCCAGCATTTT.

The chain links TRBV5-4 to TRBJ2-5; possible D gene TRBD1, 5 bases. This CDR3 spans 14 amino acids. Germline-derived CDR1 and CDR2 are SGHNT and YYREEE (reference sequence). V lost 2 bases and J 5 bases, leaving 13 bases between the germline ends. The chain's CDR3 is CASSFTGRAETQYF. Written as DNA, the CDR3 is TGTGCCAGCAGCTTTACGGGCAGGGCGGAGACCCAGTACTTC.

The rearrangement links TRBV5-1 to TRBJ2-3; D perhaps matches TRBD2 (5 bases). V gave up 2 bases and J gave up 6 bases, with 10 bases separating them. The CDR3 length is 13 residues. Looked up from germline, CDR1 is SGHRS and CDR2 is YFSETQ. CDR3 sequence reads: CASSFQRGDTQYF. For the CDR3, the DNA is TGCGCCAGCAGCTTCCAACGAGGGGATACGCAGTATTTT.

The rearrangement links TRBV2 to TRBJ2-1; perhaps TRBD2 as D (6 bases). V was clipped by 0 bases and J by 4 bases, with 16 bases between them. This CDR3 comprises 17 residues. The V gene's germline CDR1 is SNHLY and CDR2 FYNNEI. The CDR3 spells CASSEAVGEVEYNEQFF. The DNA for the CDR3 is TGTGCCAGCAGTGAAGCGGTTGGGGAGGTGGAGTACAATGAGCAGTTCTTC.

The chain links TRBV7-9 to TRBJ2-1; TRBD2 might be the D (5 bases). The CDR3 has 14 amino acids. The V gene's germline CDR1 is SEHNR and CDR2 FQNEAQ (reference sequence). The V gene lost 5 bases and the J gene lost 0 bases, with 8 bases spanning the gap. The CDR3 reads CASSRLSSYNEQFF. The CDR3, as DNA: TGTGCCAGCAGCAGACTAAGCTCCTACAATGAGCAGTTCTTC.

About this clone: Relative to the germline gene, one junction end is altered; a read error may explain this. CDR3 nucleotide sequence: TGTGCCAGCAGCTTAGAAGGGGTGGAGCATATCTTC. Protein: CASSLEGVEHIF. The gene calls are TRBV7-8 and TRBJ2-1; D perhaps matches TRBD1 (5 bases). Germline V gene lookup returns CDR1 SGHVS and CDR2 FQNEAQ. The CDR3 consists of 12 residues.

V usage is TRBV7-9 and J usage is TRBJ2-1, with 9 bases fitting TRBD1. Germline trimming cut 4 bases from V and 6 bases from J; bases unmatched to any gene: 7. Germline V gene lookup returns CDR1 SEHNR and CDR2 FQNEAQ (reference sequence). CDR3 length: 15 residues. CDR3 amino acids: CASSSRQGVSNEQFF. In nucleotides, the CDR3 is TGTGCCAGCAGCTCGCGACAGGGGGTGAGCAATGAGCAGTTCTTC.

The rearrangement links TRBV9 to TRBJ2-7; D is unresolved. The length of the CDR3 is 14 residues. The germline gives CDR1 SGDLS, CDR2 YYNGEE. V gave up 0 bases and J gave up 6 bases, with 13 bases separating them. DNA of the CDR3: TGTGCCAGCAGCGTAGCCGCGTTCACCCTCGAGCAGTACTTC. Its translation is CASSVAAFTLEQYF.

The chain employs TRBV7-8 and TRBJ2-1; the match to TRBD1 covers 7 bases. The CDR3 runs 13 residues. Losses at the gene ends were 4 bases for V and 7 bases for J; bases not matched to a gene: 4. Germline V lookup: CDR1 SGHVS, CDR2 FQNEAQ. Written as DNA, the CDR3 is TGTGCCAGCAGCTCAAGACAGGGAAATGAGCAGTTCTTC. Its translation: CASSSRQGNEQFF.

The chain links TRBV6-6 to TRBJ1-6, with D tentatively TRBD1 (5 bases). Deletions cut 9 bases from V and 7 bases from J, with 13 bases between. Germline values: CDR1 MNHNY, CDR2 SVGAGI (reference sequence). The CDR3 contains 13 residues. The CDR3 DNA follows: TGTGCCAGTAGACAGACTTTAAATTCACCCCTCCACTTT. As protein: CASRQTLNSPLHF.

The table lists this clone with a count of one. V is TRBV5-1 and J is TRBJ1-6, with 9 bases lining up with TRBD1. CDR1 is SGHRS and CDR2 is YFSETQ in the germline V gene. V shed 3 bases and J 10 bases; nucleotides not matched to a gene: 5. This CDR3 has 14 residues. CDR3 sequence reads: CASSSGTGNSPLHF. CDR3 sequence (DNA): TGCGCCAGCAGCTCCGGGACAGGGAACTCACCCCTCCACTTT.